Listed below are T cell receptor beta chains from one sample, sequenced in a study of blood T cell repertoires in COVID-19. Data came from immunoSEQ multiplex PCR; TCRdb stores just in-frame clones and leaves some out. The sample records some 100,000 clones, about nine tenths being singletons. The sample consisted of peripheral blood. These receptor sequences come from a man aged 65 to 79 who had recovered from COVID-19. CDR3s include the opening cysteine and the closing phenylalanine or tryptophan. The D gene is left open where the match is weak. The size field is filled for only some rows; it gives once, few, many or a size class.

J gene | D gene | clone size | V gene | CDR3 DNA | CDR3 protein
TRBJ1-1 | TRBD1 | . | TRBV7-3 | TGTGCCAGCAGCCCGGACAGGGTGGAGGGAGCTTTCTTT | CASSPDRVEGAFF
TRBJ2-1 | . | few | TRBV5-1 | TGCGCCAGCAGCTTGGAGCCCAACAATGAGCAGTTCTTC | CASSLEPNNEQFF
TRBJ2-7 | TRBD2 | . | TRBV7-9 | TGTGCCAGCAGCCGAAGACTAGCGGGAGATTACGAGCAGTACTTC | CASSRRLAGDYEQYF
TRBJ2-1 | TRBD2 | . | TRBV3-1/TRBV3-2 | TGTGCCAGCAGCCCGTACGGGACTAGCTCGCGTGAGCAGTTCTTC | CASSPYGTSSREQFF
TRBJ1-6 | . | . | TRBV5-6 | TGTGCCAGCAGCTCTATACAGGGTCGGCATAGTTCACCCCTCCACTTT | CASSSIQGRHSSPLHF
TRBJ2-7 | TRBD1 | once | TRBV28 | TGTGCCAGCAGCCCAGGACAGGGGTACTACGAGCAGTACTTC | CASSPGQGYYEQYF
TRBJ1-5 | . | few | TRBV19 | TGTGCCAGTAGTATTTTTTGGCAGGGAAGTCAGCCCCAGCATTTT | CASSIFWQGSQPQHF
TRBJ2-7 | . | once | TRBV5-6 | TGTGCCAGCAGCTTGCAGGGGAAGCCCTACGAGCAGTACTTC | CASSLQGKPYEQYF
TRBJ1-2 | . | . | TRBV27 | TGTGCCAGCAGTGGACCGCTCGGGGGTGGCTACACCTTC | CASSGPLGGGYTF
TRBJ1-4 | . | . | TRBV5-4 | TGTGCCAGCAGCCCCGGGGGGGGGAAGGCTAATGAAAAACTGTTTTTT | CASSPGGGKANEKLFF
TRBJ2-1 | TRBD2 | . | TRBV28 | TGTGCCAGCAGCCTAGCGGGGGGACCCATAAATGAGCAGTTCTTC | CASSLAGGPINEQFF
TRBJ2-2 | . | . | TRBV2 | TGTGCCAGCAGTGAGCGGCAGGGGAGTACCGGGGAGCTGTTTTTT | CASSERQGSTGELFF
TRBJ1-1 | . | once | TRBV18 | TGTGCCAGCTCACCAAGTATGATCGGGTCGAACACTGAAGCTTTCTTT | CASSPSMIGSNTEAFF
TRBJ2-2 | . | . | TRBV12-3/TRBV12-4 | TGTGCCAGCAGCCCCCGGAACACCGGGGAGCTGTTTTTT | CASSPRNTGELFF
TRBJ2-5 | TRBD2 | . | TRBV14 | TGTGCCAGCAGCCGGGGGACTAGCGGCTACCAAGAGACCCAGTACTTC | CASSRGTSGYQETQYF
TRBJ1-6 | . | . | TRBV7-9 | TGTGCCAGCAGCCCCGCGGCGAATTCACCCCTCCACTTT | CASSPAANSPLHF
TRBJ1-2 | . | . | TRBV7-2 | TGTGCCAGCAGCTTATCAGGGGCTCAGTATGGCTACACCTTC | CASSLSGAQYGYTF
TRBJ2-7 | . | . | TRBV9 | TGTGCCAGCAGCGTAGCTCCTAGTAGCCACGAGCAGTACTTC | CASSVAPSSHEQYF
TRBJ2-2 | . | . | TRBV11-1 | TGTGCCAGCAGCCCACGGCGGGGCACCGGGGAGCTGTTTTTT | CASSPRRGTGELFF
TRBJ2-7 | . | . | TRBV6-5 | TGTGCCAGCAGTTACTCGTCACACCTCTCCTCCTACGAGCAGTACTTC | CASSYSSHLSSYEQYF